A single sample gave rise to the 3 T cell receptor gamma chains below, sequenced in a study of gamma-delta T cells after stem cell transplantation. TCRdb re-called the RT-PCR reads with CATT. The sample holds a few hundred gamma-chain clones, approximately 2.2% seen once. The specimen was gamma-delta T cells. The receptor set was obtained from a human donor. It is not recorded whose cells these are; they may come from a transplant donor.

This clone appeared a few times. The mismatch at residue 5 between this DNA's translation and the TCRdb protein of a much larger clone likely reflects a read error; the protein shown is translated from the DNA. The rearrangement uses TRGV4 and TRGJ1 or TRGJ2. Trimming removed 6 bases from V and 4 bases from J; junction bases left unmatched: 12. Germline values: CDR1 EGSTGY, CDR2 YDSYTSSV. The CDR3 extends over 14 amino acids. The DNA of the CDR3 is TGTGCCACCTGGAACGGGGCGGGGTATTATAAGAAACTCTTT. It specifies CATWNGAGYYKKLF.

This clone came up a few times. Given a far larger clone just one base away, this is likely a sequencing read error. At the DNA level, this CDR3 is encoded by other sequences in the same sample as well. V and J are TRGV9 and TRGJP. With 3 bases clipped from V and 7 bases from J, the junction kept 6 bases outside the gene matches. Germline CDR1 reads GITISATS; CDR2 reads ISYDGTV (reference sequence). This CDR3 is built from 16 residues. The chain's CDR3 is CALWELQELGKKIKVF. In DNA form, the CDR3 reads TGTGCCTTGTGGGAGCTCCAGGAGTTGGGCAAAAAAATCAAGGTATTT.

Note on this clone: This DNA's translation and the protein TCRdb lists, from a much larger clone, do not match at residue 14, likely due to a read error; the protein shown is translated from the DNA. The chain couples TRGV9 to TRGJP. CDR1 is GITISATS and CDR2 is ISYDGTV in the germline V gene (reference sequence). There are 16 residues in the CDR3. As DNA, the CDR3 is TGTGCCTTGTGGGAGGTGCTGGAGTTGGGCAAAAAAATCAGGGTATTT. This encodes CALWEVLELGKKIRVF.